The 2 T cell receptor beta chains presented below share a single source sample, sequenced in a study of CD8 T cells in Susac syndrome. The authors reverse transcribed roughly 0.45 to 1 ug RNA with random hexamers. In TCRdb, the immunoSEQ multiplex PCR reads were re-called with MiXCR into one record per CDR3 protein. Here the sample spans some 130,000 distinct CDR3 sequences, around 80% being singletons. Material: CD8+ T cells from PBMCs. These TCRs come from a human donor with multiple sclerosis.

The V and J genes are TRBV10-3 and TRBJ2-7, with TRBD1 as a possible D gene (6 bases). Deletions cut 2 bases from V and 3 bases from J, with 11 bases between. The CDR3 runs to 14 residues. From germline, CDR1 is ENHRY and CDR2 SYGVKD. The CDR3 coding sequence is TGTGCCATCAGTGAGGATGGACAGTACTACGAGCAGTACGTC. Translated, it gives CAISEDGQYYEQYV.

The J gene is TRBJ2-6, the V gene TRBV18; D is undetermined. Germline V gene sequence: CDR1 KGHSH, CDR2 LQKENI. The CDR3 has 20 residues. Trimming took off 7 bases at V and 0 bases at J, with 25 bases between the two ends. The CDR3 region is CASLPETGQPQNSGANVLTF. The CDR3 region has the DNA TGTGCCAGCTTGCCGGAGACGGGCCAGCCTCAAAACTCTGGGGCCAACGTCCTGACTTTC.